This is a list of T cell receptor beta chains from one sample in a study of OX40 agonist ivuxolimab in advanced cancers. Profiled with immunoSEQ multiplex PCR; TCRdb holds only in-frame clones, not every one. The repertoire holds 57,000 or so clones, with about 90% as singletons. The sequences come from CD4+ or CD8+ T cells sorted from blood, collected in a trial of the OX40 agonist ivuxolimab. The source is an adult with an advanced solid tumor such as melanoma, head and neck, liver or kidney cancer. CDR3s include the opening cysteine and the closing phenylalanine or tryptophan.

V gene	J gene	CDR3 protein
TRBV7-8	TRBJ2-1	CASSLLSGRGNEQFF
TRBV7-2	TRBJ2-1	CASSLEETSGRVGQFF
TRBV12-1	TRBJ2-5	CASSFEQEETQYF
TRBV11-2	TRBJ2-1	CASRRTAGGGDEQFF
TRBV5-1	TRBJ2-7	CASSPEGREQYF
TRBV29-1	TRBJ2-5	CSAHIRDGTQETQYF
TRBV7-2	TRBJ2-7	CASSLRSRRDTGTYEQYF
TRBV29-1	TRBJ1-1	CSVVVRGDTEAFF
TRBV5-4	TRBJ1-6	CASSRDRARGYSPLHF
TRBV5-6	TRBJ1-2	CASTQGVSYGYTF
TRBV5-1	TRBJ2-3	CASSLVNRVTDTQYF
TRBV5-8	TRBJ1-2	CASSLVSWGGYTF
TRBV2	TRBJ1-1	CASSEVPQGRVEAFF
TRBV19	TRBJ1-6	CASSMVWGDSPLHF
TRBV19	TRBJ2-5	CASSVSGASETQYF